This T cell receptor beta chain was captured in a study of STAT5B mutations in CD4+ large granular lymphocyte leukemia. The CDR3 is 14 residues long. The V and J ends lost 0 bases and 4 bases respectively, with 10 bases between them. Germline V CDR1 and CDR2: SGHTA, FQGNSA. This clone was observed a handful of times. Assay: immunoSEQ multiplex PCR; the TCRdb copy retains only in-frame clones and omits some. This sample has 30,000 or so clones, with just under 85% found just once. The clonotype originates from a human donor in good health. Sequences were obtained from CD4+ T cells from blood buffy coats. The chain carries TRBV7-2 and TRBJ2-7; no clear D gene. The DNA of the CDR3 is TGTGCCAGCAGCTTAGCGCGTTTTCAGTACGAGCAGTACTTC. Translating gives CASSLARFQYEQYF.